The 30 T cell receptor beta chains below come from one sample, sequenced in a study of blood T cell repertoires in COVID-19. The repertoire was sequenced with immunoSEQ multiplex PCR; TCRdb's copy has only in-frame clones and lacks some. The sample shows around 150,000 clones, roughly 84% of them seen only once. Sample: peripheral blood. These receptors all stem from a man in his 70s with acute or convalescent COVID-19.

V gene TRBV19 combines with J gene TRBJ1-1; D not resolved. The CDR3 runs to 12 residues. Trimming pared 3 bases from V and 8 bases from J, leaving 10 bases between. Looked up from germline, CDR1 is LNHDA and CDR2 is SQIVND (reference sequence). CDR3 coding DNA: TGTGCCAGTAGTATCCCCGCGGGGGAAGCTTTCTTT. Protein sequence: CASSIPAGEAFF.

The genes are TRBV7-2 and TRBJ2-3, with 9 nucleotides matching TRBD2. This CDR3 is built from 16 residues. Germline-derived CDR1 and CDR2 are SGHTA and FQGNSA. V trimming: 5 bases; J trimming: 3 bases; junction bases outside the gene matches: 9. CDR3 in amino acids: CASSPVSSGATDTQYF. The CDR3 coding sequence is TGTGCCAGCAGCCCGGTGTCTAGCGGGGCAACAGATACGCAGTATTTT.

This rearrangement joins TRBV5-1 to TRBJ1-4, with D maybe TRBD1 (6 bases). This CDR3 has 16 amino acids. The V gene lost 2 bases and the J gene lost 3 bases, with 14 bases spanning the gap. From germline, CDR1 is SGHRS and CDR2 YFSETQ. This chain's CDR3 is CASSFEYWGPNEKLFF. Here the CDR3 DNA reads TGCGCCAGCAGCTTCGAGTACTGGGGGCCTAATGAAAAACTGTTTTTT.

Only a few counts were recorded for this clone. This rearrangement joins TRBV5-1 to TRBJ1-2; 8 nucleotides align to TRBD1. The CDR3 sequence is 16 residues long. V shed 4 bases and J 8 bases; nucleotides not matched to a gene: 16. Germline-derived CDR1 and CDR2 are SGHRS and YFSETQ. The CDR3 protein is CASSKGASGQVVGYTF. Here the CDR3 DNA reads TGCGCCAGCAGCAAGGGGGCCTCGGGACAGGTGGTCGGCTACACCTTC. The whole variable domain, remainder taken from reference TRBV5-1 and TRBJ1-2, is KAGVTQTPRYLIKTRGQQVTLSCSPISGHRSVSWYQQTPGQGLQFLFEYFSETQRNKGNFPGRFSGRQFSNSRSEMNVSTLELGDSALYLCASSKGASGQVVGYTFGSGTRLTVV.

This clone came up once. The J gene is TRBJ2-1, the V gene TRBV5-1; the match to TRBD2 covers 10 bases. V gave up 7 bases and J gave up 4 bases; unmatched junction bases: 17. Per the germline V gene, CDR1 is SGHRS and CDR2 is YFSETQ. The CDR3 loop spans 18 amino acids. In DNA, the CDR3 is TGCGCCAGCCGTTGGGCTAGCGGGAGTGTAGCCGGATACAATGAGCAGTTCTTC. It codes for CASRWASGSVAGYNEQFF.

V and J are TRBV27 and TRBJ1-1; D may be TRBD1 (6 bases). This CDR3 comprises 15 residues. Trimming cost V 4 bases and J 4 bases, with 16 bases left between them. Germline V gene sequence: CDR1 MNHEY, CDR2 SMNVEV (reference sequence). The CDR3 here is CASSSAGAPGTEAFF. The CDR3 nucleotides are TGTGCCAGCAGTTCCGCGGGGGCGCCCGGCACTGAAGCTTTCTTT.

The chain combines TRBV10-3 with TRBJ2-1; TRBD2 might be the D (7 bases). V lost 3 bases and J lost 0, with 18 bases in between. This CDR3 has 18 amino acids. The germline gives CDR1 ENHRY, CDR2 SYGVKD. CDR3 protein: CAISDSGRGISSYNEQFF. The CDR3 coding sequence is TGTGCCATCAGTGACTCTGGGAGGGGGATAAGCTCCTACAATGAGCAGTTCTTC.

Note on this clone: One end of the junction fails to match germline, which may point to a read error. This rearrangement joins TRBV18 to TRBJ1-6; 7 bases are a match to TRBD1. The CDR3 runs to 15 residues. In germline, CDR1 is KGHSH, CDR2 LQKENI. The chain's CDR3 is CASSAPGQMNSPLHF. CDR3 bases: TGTGCCAGCTCAGCACCGGGACAGATGAATTCACCCCTCCACTTT.

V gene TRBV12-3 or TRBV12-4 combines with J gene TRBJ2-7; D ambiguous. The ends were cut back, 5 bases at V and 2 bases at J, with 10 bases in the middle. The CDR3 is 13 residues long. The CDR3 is CASSPMNTYEQYF. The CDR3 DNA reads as TGTGCCAGCAGTCCCATGAACACCTACGAGCAGTACTTC.

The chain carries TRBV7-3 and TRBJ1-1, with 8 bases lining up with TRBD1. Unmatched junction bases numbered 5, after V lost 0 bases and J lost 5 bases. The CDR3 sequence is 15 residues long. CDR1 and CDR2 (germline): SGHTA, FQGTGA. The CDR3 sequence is CASSLTGQGATEAFF. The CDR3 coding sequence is TGTGCCAGCAGCTTAACGGGGCAGGGGGCAACTGAAGCTTTCTTT.

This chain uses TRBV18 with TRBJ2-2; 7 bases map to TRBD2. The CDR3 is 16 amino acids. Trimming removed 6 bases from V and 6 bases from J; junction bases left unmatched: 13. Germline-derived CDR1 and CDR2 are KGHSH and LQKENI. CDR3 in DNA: TGTGCCAGCTCCGAGAGGACGGGAGGCGGCGCCGGGGAGCTGTTTTTT. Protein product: CASSERTGGGAGELFF.

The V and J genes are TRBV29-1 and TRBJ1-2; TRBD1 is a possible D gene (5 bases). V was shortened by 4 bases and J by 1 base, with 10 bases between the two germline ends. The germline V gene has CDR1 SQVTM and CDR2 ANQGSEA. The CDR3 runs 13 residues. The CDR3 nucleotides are TGCAGCGTTGTGACAGATCTTAACTATGGCTACACCTTC. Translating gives CSVVTDLNYGYTF.

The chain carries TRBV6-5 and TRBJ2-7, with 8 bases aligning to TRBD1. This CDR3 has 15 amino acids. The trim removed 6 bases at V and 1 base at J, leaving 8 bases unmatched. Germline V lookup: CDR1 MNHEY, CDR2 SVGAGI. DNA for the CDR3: TGTGCCAGCAGATATGCGACAGGGGATTCCTACGAGCAGTACTTC. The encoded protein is CASRYATGDSYEQYF.

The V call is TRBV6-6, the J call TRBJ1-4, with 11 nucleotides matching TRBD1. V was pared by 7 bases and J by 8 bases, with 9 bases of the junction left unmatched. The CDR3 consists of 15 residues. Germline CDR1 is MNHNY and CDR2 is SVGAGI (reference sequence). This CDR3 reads CASTLVGTGGEKLFF. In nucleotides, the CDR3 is TGTGCCAGCACTCTAGTCGGGACAGGGGGGGAAAAACTGTTTTTT.

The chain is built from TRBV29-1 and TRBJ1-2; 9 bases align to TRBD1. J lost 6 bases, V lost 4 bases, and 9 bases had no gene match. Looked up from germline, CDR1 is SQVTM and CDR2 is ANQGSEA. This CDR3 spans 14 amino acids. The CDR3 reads CSVVEGDRVDGYTF. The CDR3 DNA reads TGCAGCGTTGTAGAGGGGGACAGGGTGGATGGCTACACCTTC.

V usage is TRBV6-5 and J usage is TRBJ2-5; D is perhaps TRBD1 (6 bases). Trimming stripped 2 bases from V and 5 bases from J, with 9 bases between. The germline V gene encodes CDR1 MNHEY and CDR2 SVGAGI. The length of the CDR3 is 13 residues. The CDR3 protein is CASSYGGAETQYF. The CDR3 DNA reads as TGTGCCAGCAGTTACGGGGGCGCGGAGACCCAGTACTTC.

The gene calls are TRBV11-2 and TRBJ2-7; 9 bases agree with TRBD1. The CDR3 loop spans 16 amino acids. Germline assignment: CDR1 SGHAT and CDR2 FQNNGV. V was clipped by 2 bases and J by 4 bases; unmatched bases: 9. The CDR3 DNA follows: TGTGCCAGCAGCTTAAACCCCCCGGGACAGGGATACGAGCAGTACTTC. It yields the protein CASSLNPPGQGYEQYF. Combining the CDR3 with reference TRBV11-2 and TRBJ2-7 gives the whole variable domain EAGVAQSPRYKIIEKRQSVAFWCNPISGHATLYWYQQILGQGPKLLIQFQNNGVVDDSQLPKDRFSAERLKGVDSTLKIQPAKLEDSAVYLCASSLNPPGQGYEQYFGPGTRLTVT.

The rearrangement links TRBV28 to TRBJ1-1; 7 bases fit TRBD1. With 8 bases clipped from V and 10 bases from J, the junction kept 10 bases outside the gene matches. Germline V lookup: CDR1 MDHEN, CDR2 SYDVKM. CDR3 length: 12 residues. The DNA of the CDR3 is TGTGCCAGCCTGAGGACAGGAGCTTCAGCTTTCTTT. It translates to CASLRTGASAFF. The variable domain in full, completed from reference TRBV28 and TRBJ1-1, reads DVKVTQSSRYLVKRTGEKVFLECVQDMDHENMFWYRQDPGLGLRLIYFSYDVKMKEKGDIPEGYSVSREKKERFSLILESASTNQTSMYLCASLRTGASAFFGQGTRLTVV.

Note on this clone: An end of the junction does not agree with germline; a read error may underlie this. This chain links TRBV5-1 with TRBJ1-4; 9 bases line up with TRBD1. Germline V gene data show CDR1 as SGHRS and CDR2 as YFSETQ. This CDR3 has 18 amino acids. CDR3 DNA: TGCACCAGCAGCGGGGGGAAGATTCCGGGACAGGGAGGCGAAAAACTGTTTTTT. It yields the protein CTSSGGKIPGQGGEKLFF.

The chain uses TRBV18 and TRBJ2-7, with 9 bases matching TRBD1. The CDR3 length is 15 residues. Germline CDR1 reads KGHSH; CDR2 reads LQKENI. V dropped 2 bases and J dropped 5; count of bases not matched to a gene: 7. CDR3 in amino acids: CASSPARDRVDEQYF. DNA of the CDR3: TGTGCCAGCTCACCAGCCCGGGACAGGGTAGACGAGCAGTACTTC.

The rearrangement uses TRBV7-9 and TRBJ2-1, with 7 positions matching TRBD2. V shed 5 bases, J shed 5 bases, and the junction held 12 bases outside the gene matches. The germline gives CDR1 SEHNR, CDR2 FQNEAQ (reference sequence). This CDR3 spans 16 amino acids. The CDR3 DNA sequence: TGTGCCAGCAGCCCCTACCGTGGGGGGGAGCACAATGAGCAGTTCTTC. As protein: CASSPYRGGEHNEQFF.

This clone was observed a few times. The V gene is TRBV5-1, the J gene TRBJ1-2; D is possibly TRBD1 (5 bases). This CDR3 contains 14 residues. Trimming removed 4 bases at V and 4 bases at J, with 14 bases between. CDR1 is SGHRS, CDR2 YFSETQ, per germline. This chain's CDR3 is CASSGGDRSYGYTF. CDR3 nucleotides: TGCGCCAGCAGCGGGGGGGACCGATCCTATGGCTACACCTTC.

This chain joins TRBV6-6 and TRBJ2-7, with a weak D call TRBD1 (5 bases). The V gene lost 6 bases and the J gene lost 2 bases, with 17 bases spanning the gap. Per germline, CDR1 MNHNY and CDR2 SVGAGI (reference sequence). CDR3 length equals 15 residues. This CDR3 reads CASSAPADSPYEQYF. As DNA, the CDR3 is TGTGCCAGCAGCGCGCCCGCAGACAGCCCCTACGAGCAGTACTTC.

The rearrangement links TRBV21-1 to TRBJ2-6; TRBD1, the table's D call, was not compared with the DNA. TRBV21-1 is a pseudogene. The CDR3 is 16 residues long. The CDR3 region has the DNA TGTGCCAGCAGCCTTCGACAGAGCTCTGGGGCCAACGTCCTGACTTTC. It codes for CASSLRQSSGANVLTF.

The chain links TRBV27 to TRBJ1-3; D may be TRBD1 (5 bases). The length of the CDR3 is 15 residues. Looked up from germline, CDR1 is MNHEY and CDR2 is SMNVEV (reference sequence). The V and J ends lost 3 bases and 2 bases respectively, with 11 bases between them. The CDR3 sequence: CASSFGAGAGNTIYF. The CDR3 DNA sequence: TGTGCCAGCAGTTTTGGGGCCGGAGCTGGAAACACCATATATTTT.

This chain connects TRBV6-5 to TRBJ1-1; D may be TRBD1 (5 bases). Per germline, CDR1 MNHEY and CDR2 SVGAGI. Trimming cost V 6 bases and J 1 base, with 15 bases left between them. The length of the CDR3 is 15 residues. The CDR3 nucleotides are TGTGCCAGCAGGAATATAGGTCAGGGGAACACTGAAGCTTTCTTT. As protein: CASRNIGQGNTEAFF.

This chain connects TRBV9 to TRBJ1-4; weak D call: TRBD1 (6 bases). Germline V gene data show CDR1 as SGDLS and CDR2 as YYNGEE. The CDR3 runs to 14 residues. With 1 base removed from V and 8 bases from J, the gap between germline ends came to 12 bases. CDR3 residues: CASSVRDTDEKLFF. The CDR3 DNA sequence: TGTGCCAGCAGCGTACGGGACACGGACGAAAAACTGTTTTTT.

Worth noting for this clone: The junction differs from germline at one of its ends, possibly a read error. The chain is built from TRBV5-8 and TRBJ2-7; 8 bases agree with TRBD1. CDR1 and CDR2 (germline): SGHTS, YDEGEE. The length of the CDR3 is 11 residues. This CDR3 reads CASSLGTGPTF. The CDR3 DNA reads TGTGCCAGCAGCTTGGGGACAGGGCCTACATTC.

The CDR3 sequence: CASNSLAGGHWRFF. For the CDR3, the DNA is TGTGCCAGCAATTCCCTAGCGGGAGGGCATTGGCGGTTCTTC. The chain links TRBV2 to TRBJ2-1, with TRBD2 matching 12 bases. Germline V gene sequence: CDR1 SNHLY, CDR2 FYNNEI. V lost 7 bases, J lost 15 bases, and 13 bases stayed unmatched. The CDR3 is made up of 14 amino acids.

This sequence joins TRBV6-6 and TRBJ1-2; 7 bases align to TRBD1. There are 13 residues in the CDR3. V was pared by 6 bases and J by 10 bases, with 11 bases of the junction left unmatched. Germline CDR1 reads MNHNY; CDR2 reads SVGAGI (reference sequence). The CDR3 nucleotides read TGTGCCAGCAGCACCCGGGACAGTTTCGTCTACACCTTC. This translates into CASSTRDSFVYTF.